This T cell receptor beta chain was captured in a study of blood T cell repertoires in COVID-19. For the study at large: T cells, B-cell-depleted T cells, or PBMCs supplied cDNA or gDNA.

Germline V gene data show CDR1 as MNHEY and CDR2 as SMNVEV (reference sequence). This CDR3 region has 15 residues. The V end was cut by 8 bases, the J end by 3 bases, with 17 bases between. Among Cohort 3 donors, those recovered had two negative PCRs, clearance, or symptom resolution. Original data processing: Estimated nucleated cell counts came from reference gene primer amplification. Data came from immunoSEQ multiplex PCR; TCRdb stores just in-frame clones and leaves some out. V, J and clone size are those of that table, while D and trimming were read from the DNA. Here the sample spans 400,000 to 450,000 clones, roughly 91% being singletons.

V usage is TRBV27 and J usage is TRBJ1-5, with D maybe TRBD1 (6 bases). The TCR was taken from a man between 18 and 29 years old who had recovered from COVID-19. The sample was PBMCs or T cells enriched from blood (not recorded which). The CDR3 coding sequence is TGTGCCAGCCGACAGGTGGATGGCCCCAATCAGCCCCAGCATTTT. This sequence encodes CASRQVDGPNQPQHF.